This T cell receptor (beta chain) was observed in a study of radiotherapy plus CTLA-4 blockade in lung cancer. Background on the study: With 31% of patients having disease control, objective responses were seen in 15% to 20%.

Study conclusions and caveats: Early blood T cell clone dynamics, with interferon-beta, were reported to best predict response.

The germline CDR1 and CDR2 sequences are LNHDA and SQIVND (reference sequence). The ends were cut back, 4 bases at V and 1 base at J, with 14 bases in the middle. The CDR3 runs 16 residues. Each patient with chemo-refractory metastatic non-small-cell lung cancer was treated with focal radiation plus CTLA-4 blockade using ipilimumab. A remark on this clone: Its cognate antigen is unknown.

Sequencing was performed with immunoSEQ multiplex PCR; in TCRdb, only in-frame clones are kept and a portion is missing. The repertoire includes under 110,000 clones, 85% of them detected once, and 2.4% sits in the top ten. The receptor's source is a human donor with non-small cell lung cancer that progressed on radiotherapy plus ipilimumab. Some clones in this sample may be carry-over from other donors' samples. The specimen was peripheral blood, collected from a patient treated with radiotherapy plus ipilimumab. J is TRBJ1-5 and V is TRBV19, with D maybe TRBD1 (6 bases). CDR3 nucleotide sequence: TGTGCCAGTAGTACCATTACAGGGTCGAGCAATCAGCCCCAGCATTTT. It is translated as CASSTITGSSNQPQHF. Together with reference TRBV19 and TRBJ1-5, the CDR3 gives the full variable domain: DGGITQSPKYLFRKEGQNVTLSCEQNLNHDAMYWYRQDPGQGLRLIYYSQIVNDFQKGDIAEGYSVSREKKESFPLTVTSAQKNPTAFYLCASSTITGSSNQPQHFGDGTRLSIL.